What follows describes a single T cell receptor beta chain. Its antigen remains unknown. Germline V gene sequence: CDR1 LNHDA, CDR2 SQIVND (reference sequence). Trimming at V came to 1 base and at J to 2 bases, leaving 5 bases not matched to a gene. This CDR3 is built from 17 residues. Both 60 Vbeta primers and 13 Jbeta primers went into the PCR. This table comes from immunoSEQ multiplex PCR, and its TCRdb copy is limited to in-frame clones, with some not included. Here the sample spans approximately 190,000 clones, about nine tenths being singletons. The record originates from a study of cytomegalovirus exposure and HLA in healthy donors. Regarding the study as a whole: Later analysis indicated greater clonal expansion among HLA-associated TCR beta chains than among equally common other chains. Several of the most significant clusters appeared, in a later analysis, to be linked to common viral pathogens.

The rearrangement uses TRBV19 and TRBJ2-3; 11 bases agree with TRBD2. The sequenced sample consisted of PBMCs. The clonotype comes from a boy aged 2 to 10 in good health and CMV-seronegative. The CDR3 sequence: CASSIVVTSGDTDTQYF. The CDR3 region has the DNA TGTGCCAGTAGTATAGTGGTGACTAGCGGGGACACAGATACGCAGTATTTT.